This T cell receptor (beta chain) was identified in a study of blood T cell repertoires in COVID-19. Here immunoSEQ multiplex PCR was the method, and the copy in TCRdb shows in-frame clones only, minus some. The sample includes some 120,000 clones, approximately 80% of them seen just once. This clone was detected only once. The V end lost 3 bases, the J end lost 5 bases, and 10 bases lay between the germline ends. The CDR3 contains 14 residues. The specimen was peripheral blood. V is TRBV23-1 and J is TRBJ2-2, with a tentative D call TRBD2 (5 bases). TRBV23-1 is marked as an open reading frame, function uncertain. The receptor was isolated from a human donor in a cohort sampled during active COVID-19. CDR3 coding DNA: TGCGCCAGCAGTCACCGTAGAGGGACCGGGGAGCTGTTTTTT. Translating gives CASSHRRGTGELFF.